This TCR beta chain was identified in a study of T cell responses to AZD1222 COVID-19 vaccine. The wider study: Pooled in the analysis were second doses at about 4 or about 12 weeks.

From germline, CDR1 is SGHTA and CDR2 FQGNSA. J gave up 1 base and V 1 base, and 3 bases lay outside the gene matches. The CDR3 runs 18 residues. This clone was seen a single time. The antigen is unknown. Only in-frame clones appear in the TCRdb table, and some are missing; sequencing was by immunoSEQ multiplex PCR. In the table there are 100,000 to 150,000 clones, less than 95% of which are singletons. Study-wide points: A reported finding is that nearly half of spike-specific TCRs target unmutated variant regions. Repertoires were obtained solely post-peak T cell response. Only a handful of AZD1222 recipients were seropositive at baseline.

The V gene is TRBV7-2, the J gene TRBJ2-6, with 11 bases lining up with TRBD1. The TCR originated in an adult in good health. The sample in question was peripheral blood, obtained on day 0 of AZD1222 vaccination. CDR3 nucleotide sequence: TGTGCCAGCAGCTTAGGTTGGGACAGGGGGTCTGGGGCCAACGTCCTGACTTTC. Translated: CASSLGWDRGSGANVLTF.